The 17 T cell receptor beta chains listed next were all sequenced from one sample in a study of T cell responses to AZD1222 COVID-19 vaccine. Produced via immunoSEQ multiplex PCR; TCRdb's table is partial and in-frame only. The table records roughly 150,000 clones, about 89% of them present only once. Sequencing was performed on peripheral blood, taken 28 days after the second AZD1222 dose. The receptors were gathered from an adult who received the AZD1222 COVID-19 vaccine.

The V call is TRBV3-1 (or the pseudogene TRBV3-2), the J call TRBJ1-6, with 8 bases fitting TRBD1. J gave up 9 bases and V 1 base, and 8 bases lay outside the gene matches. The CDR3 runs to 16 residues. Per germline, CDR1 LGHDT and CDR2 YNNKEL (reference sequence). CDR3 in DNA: TGTGCCAGCAGCCAAGGGATGACAGGGGAGAGTTCACCCCTCCACTTT. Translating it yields CASSQGMTGESSPLHF.

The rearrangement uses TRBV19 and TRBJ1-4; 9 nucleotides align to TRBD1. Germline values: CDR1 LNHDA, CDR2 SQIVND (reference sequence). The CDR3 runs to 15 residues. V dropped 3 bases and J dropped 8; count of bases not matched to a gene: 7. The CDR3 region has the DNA TGTGCCAGTAGTATTGGGACAGGGAGTCCCGAAAAACTGTTTTTT. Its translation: CASSIGTGSPEKLFF.

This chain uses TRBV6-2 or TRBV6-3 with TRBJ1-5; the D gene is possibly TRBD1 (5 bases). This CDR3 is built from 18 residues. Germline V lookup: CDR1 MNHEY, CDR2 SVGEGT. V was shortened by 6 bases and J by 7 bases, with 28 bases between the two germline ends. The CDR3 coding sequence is TGTGCCAGCAGCCCACGGACTTTTTGGGGCGCGACCGACCAGCCCCAGCATTTT. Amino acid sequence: CASSPRTFWGATDQPQHF.

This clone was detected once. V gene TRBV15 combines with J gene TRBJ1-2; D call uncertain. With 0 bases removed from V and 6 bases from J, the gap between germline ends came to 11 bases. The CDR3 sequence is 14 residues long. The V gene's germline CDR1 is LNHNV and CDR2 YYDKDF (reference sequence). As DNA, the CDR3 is TGTGCCACCAGCAGAGATCGGTGGACGGATGGCTACACCTTC. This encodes CATSRDRWTDGYTF.

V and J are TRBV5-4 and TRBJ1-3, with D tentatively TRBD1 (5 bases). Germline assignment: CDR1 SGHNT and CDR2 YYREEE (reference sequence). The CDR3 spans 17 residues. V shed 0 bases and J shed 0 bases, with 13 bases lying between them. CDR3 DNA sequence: TGTGCCAGCAGCTTGGAACGGGGGATCTACTCTGGAAACACCATATATTTT. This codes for CASSLERGIYSGNTIYF.

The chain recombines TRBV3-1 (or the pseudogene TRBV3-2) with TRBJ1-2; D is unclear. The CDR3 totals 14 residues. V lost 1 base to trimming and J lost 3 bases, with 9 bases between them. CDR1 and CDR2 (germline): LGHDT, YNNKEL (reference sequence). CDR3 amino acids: CASSQVPGDYGYTF. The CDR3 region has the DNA TGTGCCAGCAGCCAAGTACCCGGGGACTATGGCTACACCTTC.

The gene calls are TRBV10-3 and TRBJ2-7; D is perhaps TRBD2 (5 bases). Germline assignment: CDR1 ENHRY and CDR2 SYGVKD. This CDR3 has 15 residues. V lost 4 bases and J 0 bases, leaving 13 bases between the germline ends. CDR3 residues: CAISGGGQDSYEQYF. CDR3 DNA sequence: TGTGCCATCAGTGGCGGCGGGCAGGACTCCTACGAGCAGTACTTC.

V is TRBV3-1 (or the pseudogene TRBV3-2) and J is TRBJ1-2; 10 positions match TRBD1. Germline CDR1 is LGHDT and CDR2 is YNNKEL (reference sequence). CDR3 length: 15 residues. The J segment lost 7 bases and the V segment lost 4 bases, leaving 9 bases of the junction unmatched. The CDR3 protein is CASSLPGQGIRGYTF. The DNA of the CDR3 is TGTGCCAGCAGCCTTCCGGGACAGGGGATTCGTGGCTACACCTTC.

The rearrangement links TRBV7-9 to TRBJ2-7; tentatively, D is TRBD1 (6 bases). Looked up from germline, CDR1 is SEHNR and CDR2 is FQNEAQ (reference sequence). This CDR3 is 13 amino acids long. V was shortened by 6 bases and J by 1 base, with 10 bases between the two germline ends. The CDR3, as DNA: TGTGCCAGCAGTCATGGGACATCCTACGAGCAGTACTTC. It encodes CASSHGTSYEQYF.

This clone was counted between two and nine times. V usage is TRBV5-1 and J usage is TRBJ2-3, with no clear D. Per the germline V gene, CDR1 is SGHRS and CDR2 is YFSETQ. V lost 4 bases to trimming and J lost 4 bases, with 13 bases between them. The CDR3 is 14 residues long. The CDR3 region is CASSPHSGADTQYF. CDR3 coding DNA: TGCGCCAGCAGCCCACACTCTGGGGCAGATACGCAGTATTTT.

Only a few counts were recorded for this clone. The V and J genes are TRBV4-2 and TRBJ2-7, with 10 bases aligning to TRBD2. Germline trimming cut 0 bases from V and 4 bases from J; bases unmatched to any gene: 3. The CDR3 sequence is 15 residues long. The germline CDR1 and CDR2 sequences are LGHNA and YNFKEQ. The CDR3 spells CASSQDPSGGYEQYF. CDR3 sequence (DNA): TGTGCCAGCAGCCAAGATCCTAGCGGGGGATACGAGCAGTACTTC.

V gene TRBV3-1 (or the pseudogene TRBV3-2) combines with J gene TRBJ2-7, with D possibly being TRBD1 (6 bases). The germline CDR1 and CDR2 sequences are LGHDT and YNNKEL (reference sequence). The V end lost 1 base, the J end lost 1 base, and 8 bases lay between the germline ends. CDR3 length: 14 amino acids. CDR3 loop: CASSQAGQSYEQYF. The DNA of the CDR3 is TGTGCCAGCAGCCAAGCCGGACAGTCCTACGAGCAGTACTTC.

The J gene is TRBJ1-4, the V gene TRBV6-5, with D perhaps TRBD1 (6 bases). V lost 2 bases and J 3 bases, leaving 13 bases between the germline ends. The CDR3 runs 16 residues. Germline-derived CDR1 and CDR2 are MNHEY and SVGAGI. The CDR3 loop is CASSYGGQGPNEKLFF. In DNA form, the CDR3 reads TGTGCCAGCAGTTACGGGGGGCAGGGACCTAATGAAAAACTGTTTTTT.

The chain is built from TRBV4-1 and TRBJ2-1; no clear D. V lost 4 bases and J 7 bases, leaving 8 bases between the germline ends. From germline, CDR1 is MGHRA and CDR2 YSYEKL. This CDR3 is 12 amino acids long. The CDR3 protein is CASSPGRNEQFF. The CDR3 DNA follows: TGCGCCAGCAGCCCAGGTCGGAATGAGCAGTTCTTC.

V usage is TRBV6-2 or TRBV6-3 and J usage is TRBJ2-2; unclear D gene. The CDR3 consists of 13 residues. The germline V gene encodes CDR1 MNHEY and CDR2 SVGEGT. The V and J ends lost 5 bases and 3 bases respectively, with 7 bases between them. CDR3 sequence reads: CASSTSYTGELFF. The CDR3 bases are TGTGCCAGCAGTACCTCCTACACCGGGGAGCTGTTTTTT.

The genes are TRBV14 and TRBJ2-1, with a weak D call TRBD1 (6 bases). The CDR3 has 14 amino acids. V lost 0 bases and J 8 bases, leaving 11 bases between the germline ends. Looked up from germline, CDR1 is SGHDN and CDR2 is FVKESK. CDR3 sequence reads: CASSQEAWTDEQFF. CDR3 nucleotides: TGTGCCAGCAGCCAAGAGGCGTGGACAGATGAGCAGTTCTTC.

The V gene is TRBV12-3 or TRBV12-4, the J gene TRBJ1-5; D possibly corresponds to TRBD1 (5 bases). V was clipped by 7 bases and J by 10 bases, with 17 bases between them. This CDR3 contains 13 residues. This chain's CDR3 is CASTLTRGHPQHF. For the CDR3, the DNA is TGTGCCAGCACCCTAACTAGGGGTCACCCCCAGCATTTT.